This T cell receptor (beta chain) appears in the sequencing data of a study of T-cell reconstitution after alpha-beta-depleted transplantation in children. Study-level findings and limits: Certain patients had high TCRbeta diversity at day 60, and it came from recipient T cells and thymic progenitors that survived.

J gave up 1 base and V 3 bases, and 3 bases lay outside the gene matches. There are 14 residues in the CDR3. CDR1 is DFQATT and CDR2 is SNEGSKA in the germline V gene (reference sequence). In its sample, this clonotype was seen many times. What it binds is unknown. Using unique molecular identifiers, the investigators prepared the TCRbeta library. TCRdb re-derived calls from the PCR reads in MiXCR, one entry per CDR3 protein. The sample yields just over 200,000 distinct CDR3 sequences, around 8.4% seen once. This receptor was obtained from a male patient aged 2-10 years who had a stem cell transplant for acute myeloid leukemia, so the T cells may come from the graft donor. The sequencing used PBMCs, mostly from graft donor cells, collected 360 days after TCRalphabeta/CD19-depleted stem cell transplant. J is TRBJ2-1 and V is TRBV20-1; 7 bases agree with TRBD2. The CDR3 reads CSARLAESYNEQFF. The CDR3 region has the DNA TGCAGTGCTAGGCTAGCGGAGTCCTACAATGAGCAGTTCTTC.